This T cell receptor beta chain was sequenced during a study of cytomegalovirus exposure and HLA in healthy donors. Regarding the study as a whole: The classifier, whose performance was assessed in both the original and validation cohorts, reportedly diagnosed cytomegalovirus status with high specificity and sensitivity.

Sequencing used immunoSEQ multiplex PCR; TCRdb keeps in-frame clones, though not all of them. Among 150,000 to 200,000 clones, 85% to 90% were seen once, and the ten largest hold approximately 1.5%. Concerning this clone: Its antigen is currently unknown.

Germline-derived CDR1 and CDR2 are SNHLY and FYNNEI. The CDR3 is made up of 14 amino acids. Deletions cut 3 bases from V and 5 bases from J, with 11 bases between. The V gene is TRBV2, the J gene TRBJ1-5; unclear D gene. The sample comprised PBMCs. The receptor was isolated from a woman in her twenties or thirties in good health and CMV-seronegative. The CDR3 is CASSERDSDQPQHF. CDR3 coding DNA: TGTGCCAGCAGTGAGCGAGACTCGGATCAGCCCCAGCATTTT.